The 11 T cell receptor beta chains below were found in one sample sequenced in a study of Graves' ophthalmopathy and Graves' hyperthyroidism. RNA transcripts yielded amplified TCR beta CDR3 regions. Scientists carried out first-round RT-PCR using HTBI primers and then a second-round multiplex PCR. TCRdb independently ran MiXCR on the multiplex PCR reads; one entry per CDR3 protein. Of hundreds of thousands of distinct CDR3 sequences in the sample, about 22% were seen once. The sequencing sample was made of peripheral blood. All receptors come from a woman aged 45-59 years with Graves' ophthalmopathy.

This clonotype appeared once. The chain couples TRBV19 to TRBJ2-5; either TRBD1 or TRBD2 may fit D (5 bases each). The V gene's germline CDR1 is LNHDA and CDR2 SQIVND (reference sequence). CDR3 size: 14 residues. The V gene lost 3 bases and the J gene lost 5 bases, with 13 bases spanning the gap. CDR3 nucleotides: TGTGCCAGTAGTATGCGGGCAGGGATGGAGACCCAGTACTTC. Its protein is CASSMRAGMETQYF.

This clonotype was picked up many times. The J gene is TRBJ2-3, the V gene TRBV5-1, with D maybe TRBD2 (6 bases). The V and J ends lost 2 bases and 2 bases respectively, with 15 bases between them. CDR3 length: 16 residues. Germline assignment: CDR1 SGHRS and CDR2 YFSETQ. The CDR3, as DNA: TGCGCCAGCAGCTTTTCGGGAGCTCGTAACACAGATACGCAGTATTTT. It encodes CASSFSGARNTDTQYF.

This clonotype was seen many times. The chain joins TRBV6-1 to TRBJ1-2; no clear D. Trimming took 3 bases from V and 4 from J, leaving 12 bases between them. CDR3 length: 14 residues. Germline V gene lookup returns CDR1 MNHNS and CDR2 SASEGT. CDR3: CASSEGGRFYGYTF. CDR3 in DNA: TGTGCCAGCAGTGAGGGTGGACGGTTCTATGGCTACACCTTC.

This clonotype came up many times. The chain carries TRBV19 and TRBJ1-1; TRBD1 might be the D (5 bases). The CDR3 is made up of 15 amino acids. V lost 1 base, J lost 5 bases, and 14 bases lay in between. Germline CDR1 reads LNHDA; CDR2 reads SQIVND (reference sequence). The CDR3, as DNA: TGTGCCAGTAGTATAGGGCCCGGGACGCGGACTGAAGCTTTCTTT. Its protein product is CASSIGPGTRTEAFF. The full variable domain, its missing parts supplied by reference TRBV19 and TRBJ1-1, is DGGITQSPKYLFRKEGQNVTLSCEQNLNHDAMYWYRQDPGQGLRLIYYSQIVNDFQKGDIAEGYSVSREKKESFPLTVTSAQKNPTAFYLCASSIGPGTRTEAFFGQGTRLTVV.

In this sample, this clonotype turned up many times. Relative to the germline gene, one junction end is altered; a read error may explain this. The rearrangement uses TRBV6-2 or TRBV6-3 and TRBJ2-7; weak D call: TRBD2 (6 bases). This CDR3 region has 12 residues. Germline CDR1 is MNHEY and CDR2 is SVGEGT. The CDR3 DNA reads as TGCCCGGTGGGGCGGGGACCCTACGAGCAGTACTTC. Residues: CPVGRGPYEQYF.

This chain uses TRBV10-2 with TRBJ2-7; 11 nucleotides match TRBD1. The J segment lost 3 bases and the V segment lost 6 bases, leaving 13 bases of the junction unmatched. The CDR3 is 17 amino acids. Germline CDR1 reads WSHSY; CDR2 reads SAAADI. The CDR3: CASSRTLGQGAFYEQYF. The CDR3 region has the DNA TGCGCCAGCAGCCGCACACTCGGACAGGGGGCTTTCTACGAGCAGTACTTC.

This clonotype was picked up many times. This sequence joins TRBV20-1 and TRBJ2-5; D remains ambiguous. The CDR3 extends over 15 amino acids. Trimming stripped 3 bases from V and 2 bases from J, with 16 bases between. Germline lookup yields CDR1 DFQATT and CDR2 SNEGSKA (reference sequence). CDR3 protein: CSASRAASGQETQYF. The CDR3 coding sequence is TGCAGTGCTAGCCGGGCCGCAAGTGGACAAGAGACCCAGTACTTC.

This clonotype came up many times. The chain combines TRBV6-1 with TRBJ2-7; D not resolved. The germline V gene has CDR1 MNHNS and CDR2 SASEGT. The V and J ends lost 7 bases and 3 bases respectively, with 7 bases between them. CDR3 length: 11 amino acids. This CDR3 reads CASIDNYEQYF. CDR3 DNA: TGTGCCAGCATTGACAACTACGAGCAGTACTTC.

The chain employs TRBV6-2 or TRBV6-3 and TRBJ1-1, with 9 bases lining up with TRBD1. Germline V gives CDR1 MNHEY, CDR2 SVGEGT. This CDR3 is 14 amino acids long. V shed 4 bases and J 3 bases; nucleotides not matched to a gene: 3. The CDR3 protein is CASSSGQGHTEAFF. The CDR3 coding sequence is TGTGCCAGCAGTTCGGGACAGGGACACACTGAAGCTTTCTTT.

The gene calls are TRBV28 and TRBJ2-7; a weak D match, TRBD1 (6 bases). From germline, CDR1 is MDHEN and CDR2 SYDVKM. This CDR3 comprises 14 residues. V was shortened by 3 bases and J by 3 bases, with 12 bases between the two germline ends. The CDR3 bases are TGTGCCAGCAGTTTTGGATTACAGGGCTACGAGCAGTACTTC. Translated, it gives CASSFGLQGYEQYF.

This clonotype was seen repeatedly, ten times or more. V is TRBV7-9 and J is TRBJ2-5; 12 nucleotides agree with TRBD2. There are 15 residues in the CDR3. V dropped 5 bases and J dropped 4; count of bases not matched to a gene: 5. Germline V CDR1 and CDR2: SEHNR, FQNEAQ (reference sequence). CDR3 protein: CASSRLAGVPETQYF. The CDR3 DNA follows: TGTGCCAGCAGCAGACTAGCGGGAGTACCAGAGACCCAGTACTTC. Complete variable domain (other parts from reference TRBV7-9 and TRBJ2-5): DTGVSQNPRHKITKRGQNVTFRCDPISEHNRLYWYRQTLGQGPEFLTYFQNEAQLEKSRLLSDRFSAERPKGSFSTLEIQRTEQGDSAMYLCASSRLAGVPETQYFGPGTRLLVL.